This T cell receptor (beta chain) derives from a study of T cell repertoires in cytomegalovirus infection. In the study overall: It can be stated that public TCR beta signatures indicated CMV infection as well as a matching HLA type. General study results and limits: Cumulated frequencies of public TCR beta families served to identify carriers of CMV plus the relevant HLA. HLA-C-restricted CMV-specific TCR beta clonotypes prevailed in the ex vivo response.

Comment on this clonotype: Its antigen is unidentified.

The CDR3 spans 15 residues. Germline CDR1 MDHEN, CDR2 SYDVKM. The V and J ends lost 2 bases and 1 base respectively, with 11 bases between them. TCRdb independently ran MiXCR on the reads; one entry per CDR3 protein. The sample lists some 390,000 distinct CDR3 sequences; 15% to 20% were seen once. The source material was PBMCs. The chain combines TRBV28 with TRBJ2-5; D is unresolved. This TCR came from a human donor in good health (CMV status not recorded). Some clones in this sample may be carry-over from other donors' samples. The CDR3, as DNA: TGTGCCAGCAGTTTAATCTCCCAGATCCAAGAGACCCAGTACTTC. Translation gives CASSLISQIQETQYF.